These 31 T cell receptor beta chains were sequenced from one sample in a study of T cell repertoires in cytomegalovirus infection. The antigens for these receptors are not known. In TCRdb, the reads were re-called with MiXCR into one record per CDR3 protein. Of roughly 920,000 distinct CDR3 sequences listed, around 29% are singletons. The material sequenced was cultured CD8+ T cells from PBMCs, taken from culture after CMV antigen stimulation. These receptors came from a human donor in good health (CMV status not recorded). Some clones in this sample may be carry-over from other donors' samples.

CDR3 sequence (DNA): TGTGCCAGTGGTTTGAGGCCGGACCGAAATGAAAAACTGTTTTTT. The encoded protein is CASGLRPDRNEKLFF. The chain couples TRBV19 to TRBJ1-4; no clear D. The CDR3 runs to 15 residues. The germline V gene encodes CDR1 LNHDA and CDR2 SQIVND (reference sequence). Trimming took 8 bases from V and 5 from J, leaving 18 bases between them.

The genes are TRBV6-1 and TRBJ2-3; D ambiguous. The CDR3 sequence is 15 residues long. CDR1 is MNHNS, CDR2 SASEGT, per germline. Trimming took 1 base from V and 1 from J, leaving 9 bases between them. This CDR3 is CASSEGMRGTDTQYF. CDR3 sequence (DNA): TGTGCCAGCAGTGAAGGTATGCGCGGCACAGATACGCAGTATTTT.

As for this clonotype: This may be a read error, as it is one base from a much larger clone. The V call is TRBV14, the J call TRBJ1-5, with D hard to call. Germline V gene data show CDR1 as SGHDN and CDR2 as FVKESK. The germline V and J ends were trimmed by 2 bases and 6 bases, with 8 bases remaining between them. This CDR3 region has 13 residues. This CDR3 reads CASSQRERQPQHF. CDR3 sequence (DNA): TGTGCCAGCAGCCAAAGGGAACGTCAGCCCCAGCATTTT.

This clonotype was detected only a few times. The CDR3 nucleotides are TGTGCCAGCAGTTACGGGCCTCGGGGCAATGAGCAGTTCTTC. It codes for CASSYGPRGNEQFF. The chain uses TRBV6-2 or TRBV6-3 and TRBJ2-1, with D maybe TRBD2 (5 bases). Germline V CDR1 and CDR2: MNHEY, SVGEGT. V lost 2 bases to trimming and J lost 6 bases, with 11 bases between them. The CDR3 runs 14 residues.

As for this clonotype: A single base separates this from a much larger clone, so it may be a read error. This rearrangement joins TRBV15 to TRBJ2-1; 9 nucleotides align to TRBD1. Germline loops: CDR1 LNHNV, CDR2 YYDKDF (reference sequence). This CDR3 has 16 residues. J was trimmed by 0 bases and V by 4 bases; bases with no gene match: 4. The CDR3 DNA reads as TGTGCCACCAGCAATCCGGGACAGGGCTCCTACAATGAGCAGTTCTTC. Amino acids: CATSNPGQGSYNEQFF.

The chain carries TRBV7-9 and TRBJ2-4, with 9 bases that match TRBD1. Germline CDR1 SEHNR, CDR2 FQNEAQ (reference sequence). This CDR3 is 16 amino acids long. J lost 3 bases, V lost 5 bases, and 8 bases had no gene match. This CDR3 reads CASSPWTGEDKNIQYF. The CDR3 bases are TGTGCCAGCAGCCCTTGGACAGGGGAGGACAAAAACATTCAGTACTTC.

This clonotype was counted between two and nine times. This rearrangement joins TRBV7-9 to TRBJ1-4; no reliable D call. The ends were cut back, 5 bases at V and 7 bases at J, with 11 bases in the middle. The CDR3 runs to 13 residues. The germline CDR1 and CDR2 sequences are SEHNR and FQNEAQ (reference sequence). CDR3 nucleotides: TGTGCCAGCAGCCCGACGGGTGGTGAAAAACTGTTTTTT. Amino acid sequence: CASSPTGGEKLFF.

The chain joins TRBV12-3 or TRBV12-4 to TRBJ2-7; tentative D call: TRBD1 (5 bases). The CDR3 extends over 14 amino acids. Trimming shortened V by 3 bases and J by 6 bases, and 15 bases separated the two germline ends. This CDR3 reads CASSFQGPFGEQYF. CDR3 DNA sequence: TGTGCCAGCAGTTTTCAGGGCCCCTTTGGCGAGCAGTACTTC.

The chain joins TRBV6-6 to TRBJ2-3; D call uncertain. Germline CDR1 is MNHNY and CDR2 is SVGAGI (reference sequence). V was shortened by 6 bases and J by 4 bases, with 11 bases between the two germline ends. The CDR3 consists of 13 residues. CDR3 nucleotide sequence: TGTGCCAGCAGAAGCGCAGTTGCAGATACGCAGTATTTT. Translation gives CASRSAVADTQYF.

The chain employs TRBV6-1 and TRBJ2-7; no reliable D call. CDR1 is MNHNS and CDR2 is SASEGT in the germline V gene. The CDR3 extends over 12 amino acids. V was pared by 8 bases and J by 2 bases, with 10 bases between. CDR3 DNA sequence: TGTGCCAGCTCGGACGCCGCCTACGAGCAGTACTTC. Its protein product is CASSDAAYEQYF.

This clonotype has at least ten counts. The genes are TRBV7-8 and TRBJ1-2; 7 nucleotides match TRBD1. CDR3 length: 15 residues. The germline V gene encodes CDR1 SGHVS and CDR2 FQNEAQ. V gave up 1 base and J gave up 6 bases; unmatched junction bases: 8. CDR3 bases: TGTGCCAGCAGCTTAGAGGGGGGGACAGTCAATGGCTACACCTTC. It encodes CASSLEGGTVNGYTF.

Here the CDR3 DNA reads TGTGCCAGCAGCTTAGATGTCAATACAGATACGCAGTATTTT. Its translation: CASSLDVNTDTQYF. V usage is TRBV11-2 and J usage is TRBJ2-3; D gene unclear. The CDR3 is 14 residues long. Germline values: CDR1 SGHAT, CDR2 FQNNGV. The ends were cut back, 0 bases at V and 3 bases at J, with 7 bases in the middle.

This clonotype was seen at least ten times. The CDR3 sequence is CASSLTRTERYGYTF. The DNA for the CDR3 is TGTGCCAGCAGCTTAACCAGGACCGAACGCTATGGCTACACCTTC. This chain joins TRBV7-2 and TRBJ1-2, with D unresolved. Germline CDR1 reads SGHTA; CDR2 reads FQGNSA. The CDR3 contains 15 residues. Trimming pared 2 bases from V and 4 bases from J, leaving 14 bases between.

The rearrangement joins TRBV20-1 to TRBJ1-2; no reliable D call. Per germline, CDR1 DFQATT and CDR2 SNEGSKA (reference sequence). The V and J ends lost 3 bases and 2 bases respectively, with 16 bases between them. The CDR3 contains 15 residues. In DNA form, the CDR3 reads TGCAGTGCTAGGGGCTCCGTTTGGAGGAACTATGGCTACACCTTC. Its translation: CSARGSVWRNYGYTF.

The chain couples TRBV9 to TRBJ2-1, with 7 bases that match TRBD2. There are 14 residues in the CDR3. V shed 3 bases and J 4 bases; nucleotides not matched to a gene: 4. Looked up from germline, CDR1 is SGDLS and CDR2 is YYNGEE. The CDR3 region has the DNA TGTGCCAGCAGCGAGACAGCGGGGTACAATGAGCAGTTCTTC. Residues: CASSETAGYNEQFF.

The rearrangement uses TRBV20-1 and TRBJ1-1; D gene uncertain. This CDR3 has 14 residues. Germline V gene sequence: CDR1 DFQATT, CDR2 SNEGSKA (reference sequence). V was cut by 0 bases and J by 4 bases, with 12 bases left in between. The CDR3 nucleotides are TGCAGTGCTAGAGATCTGGCCCTGGGCACTGAAGCTTTCTTT. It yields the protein CSARDLALGTEAFF.

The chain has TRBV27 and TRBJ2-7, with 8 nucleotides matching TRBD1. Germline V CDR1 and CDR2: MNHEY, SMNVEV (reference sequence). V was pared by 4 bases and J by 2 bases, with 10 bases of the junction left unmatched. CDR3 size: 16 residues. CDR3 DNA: TGTGCCAGCAGTTCCAGACAGGGGCAGGGGGCCTACGAGCAGTACTTC. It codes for CASSSRQGQGAYEQYF.

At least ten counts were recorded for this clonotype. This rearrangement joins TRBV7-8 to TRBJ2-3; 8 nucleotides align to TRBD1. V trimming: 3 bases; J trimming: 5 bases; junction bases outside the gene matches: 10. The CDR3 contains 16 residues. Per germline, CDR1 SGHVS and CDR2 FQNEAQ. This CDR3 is CASSFRNRGILDTQYF. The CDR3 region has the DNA TGTGCCAGCAGCTTTCGTAACAGGGGGATTCTAGATACGCAGTATTTT.

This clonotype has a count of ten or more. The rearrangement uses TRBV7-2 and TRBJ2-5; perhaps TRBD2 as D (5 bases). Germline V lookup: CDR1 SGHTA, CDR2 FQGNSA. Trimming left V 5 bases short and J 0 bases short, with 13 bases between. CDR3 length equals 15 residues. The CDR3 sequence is CASSLWTQYQETQYF. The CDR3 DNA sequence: TGTGCCAGCAGCCTTTGGACTCAGTACCAAGAGACCCAGTACTTC.

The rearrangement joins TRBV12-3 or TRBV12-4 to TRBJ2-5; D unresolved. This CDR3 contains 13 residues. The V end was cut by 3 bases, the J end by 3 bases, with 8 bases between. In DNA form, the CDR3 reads TGTGCCAGCAGTTTCGCTGGGGAAGAGACCCAGTACTTC. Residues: CASSFAGEETQYF.

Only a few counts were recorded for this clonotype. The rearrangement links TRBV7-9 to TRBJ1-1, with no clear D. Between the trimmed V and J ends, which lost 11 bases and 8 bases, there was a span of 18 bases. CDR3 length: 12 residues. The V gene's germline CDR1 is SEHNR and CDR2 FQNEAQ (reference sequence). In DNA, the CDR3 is TGTGCCCCGGGAGGGCAACCATTAGAAGCTTTCTTT. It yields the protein CAPGGQPLEAFF.

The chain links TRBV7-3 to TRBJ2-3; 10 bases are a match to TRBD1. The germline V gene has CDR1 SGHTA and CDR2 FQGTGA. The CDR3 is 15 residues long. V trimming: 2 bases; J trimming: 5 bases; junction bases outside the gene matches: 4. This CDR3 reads CASSLSTGGEDTQYF. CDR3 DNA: TGTGCCAGCAGCTTATCGACAGGGGGCGAAGATACGCAGTATTTT. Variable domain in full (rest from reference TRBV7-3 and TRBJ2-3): GAGVSQTPSNKVTEKGKYVELRCDPISGHTALYWYRQSLGQGPEFLIYFQGTGAADDSGLPNDRFFAVRPEGSVSTLKIQRTERGDSAVYLCASSLSTGGEDTQYFGPGTRLTVL.

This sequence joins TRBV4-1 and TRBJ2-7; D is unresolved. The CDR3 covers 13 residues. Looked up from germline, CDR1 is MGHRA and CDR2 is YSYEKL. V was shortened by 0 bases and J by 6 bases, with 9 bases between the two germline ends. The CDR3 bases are TGCGCCAGCAGCCAAGATTTCGGATTCGAGCAGTACGTC. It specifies CASSQDFGFEQYV.

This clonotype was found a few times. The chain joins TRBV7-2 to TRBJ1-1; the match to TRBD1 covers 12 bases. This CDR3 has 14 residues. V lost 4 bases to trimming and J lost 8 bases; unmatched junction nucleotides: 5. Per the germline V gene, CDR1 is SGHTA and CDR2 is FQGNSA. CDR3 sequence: CASSSPGQGAEAFF. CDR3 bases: TGTGCCAGCAGCTCACCGGGACAGGGGGCGGAAGCTTTCTTT.

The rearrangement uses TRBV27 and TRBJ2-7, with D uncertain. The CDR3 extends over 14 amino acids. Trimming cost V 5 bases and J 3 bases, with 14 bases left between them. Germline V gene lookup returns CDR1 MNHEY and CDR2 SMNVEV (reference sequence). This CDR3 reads CASSTGRGLYEQYV. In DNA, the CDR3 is TGTGCCAGCAGTACCGGGCGCGGCCTCTACGAGCAGTACGTC.

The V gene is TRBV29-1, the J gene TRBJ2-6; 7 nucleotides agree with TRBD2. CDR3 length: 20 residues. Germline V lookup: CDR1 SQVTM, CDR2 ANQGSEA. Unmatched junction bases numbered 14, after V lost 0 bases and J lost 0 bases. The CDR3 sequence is CSVEDRSSGYLLSGANVLTF. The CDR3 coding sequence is TGCAGCGTTGAAGATCGGAGTAGCGGGTACCTTCTCTCTGGGGCCAACGTCCTGACTTTC. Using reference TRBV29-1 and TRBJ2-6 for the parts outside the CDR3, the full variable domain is SAVISQKPSRDICQRGTSLTIQCQVDSQVTMMFWYRQQPGQSLTLIATANQGSEATYESGFVIDKFPISRPNLTFSTLTVSNMSPEDSSIYLCSVEDRSSGYLLSGANVLTFGAGSRLTVL.

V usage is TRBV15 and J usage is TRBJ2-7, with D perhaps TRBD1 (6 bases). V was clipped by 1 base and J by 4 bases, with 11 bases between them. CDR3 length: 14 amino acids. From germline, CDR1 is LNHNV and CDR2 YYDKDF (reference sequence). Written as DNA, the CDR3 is TGTGCCACCAGCAGAGTGGGGGCAGTGTACGAGCAGTACGTC. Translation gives CATSRVGAVYEQYV.

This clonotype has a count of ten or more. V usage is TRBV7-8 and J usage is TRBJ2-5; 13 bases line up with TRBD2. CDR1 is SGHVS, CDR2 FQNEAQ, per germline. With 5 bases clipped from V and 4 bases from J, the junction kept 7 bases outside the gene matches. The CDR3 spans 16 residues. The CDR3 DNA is TGTGCCAGCAGCCCAACTAGCGGGGGGGCGGGAGAGACCCAGTACTTC. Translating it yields CASSPTSGGAGETQYF.

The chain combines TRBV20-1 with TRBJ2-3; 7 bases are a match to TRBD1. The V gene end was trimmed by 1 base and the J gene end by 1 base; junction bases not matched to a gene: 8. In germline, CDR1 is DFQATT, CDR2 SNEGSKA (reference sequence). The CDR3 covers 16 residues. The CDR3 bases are TGCAGTGCTAGAGTTAGAGAAGGGGGCCGCACAGATACGCAGTATTTT. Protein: CSARVREGGRTDTQYF.

The CDR3 bases are TGTGCCAGCAGCTTAACCCAGGGGGTCCGGGGGGAAGAGACCCAGTACTTC. This sequence encodes CASSLTQGVRGEETQYF. J is TRBJ2-5 and V is TRBV7-2; the D call may be TRBD1 or TRBD2 (7 bases each). Germline V gene lookup returns CDR1 SGHTA and CDR2 FQGNSA. This CDR3 has 17 amino acids. Trimming left V 2 bases short and J 3 bases short, with 19 bases between.

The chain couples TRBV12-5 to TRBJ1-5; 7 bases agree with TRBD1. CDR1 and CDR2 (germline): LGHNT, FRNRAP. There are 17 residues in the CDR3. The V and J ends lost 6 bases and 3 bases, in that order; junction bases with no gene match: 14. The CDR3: CASGTPHVGGSNQPQHF. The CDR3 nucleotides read TGTGCTAGTGGCACCCCCCATGTAGGGGGCTCCAATCAGCCCCAGCATTTT.